The entry that follows covers one T cell receptor (beta chain) sequence. Its antigen is not identified. The data derive from a study of T cells in women clearing cervical HPV infection. Across the study: Controls were women whose single incident HPV16 infection cleared within 12 months without precancer or cancer.

Sequencing used immunoSEQ multiplex PCR; TCRdb keeps in-frame clones, though not all of them. This repertoire includes 36,000 or so clones. Notes on the study in general: Each sample's T-cell count was unknown, possibly confounding richness.

This TCR was recovered from a woman aged 18 to 75 with a cervical HPV16 infection that either progressed to CIN3+ or cleared (not recorded which). Sample: blood buffy coat.

The CDR3: CASRARLAGNTGELFF. The CDR3 DNA, read in part, is TGTGCCAGCAGGGCACGACTAGCGGGGAACACCGGGGAG. J is TRBJ2-2 and V is TRBV12-3 or TRBV12-4; 10 bases agree with TRBD2. From the germline J gene comes the end of the CDR3, since the read stops 3 residues before it. After removal of 6 bases from V and 1 base from J, the junction contained 5 bases not matched to a gene. The CDR3 contains 16 residues.